Listed below are T cell receptor beta chains from one sample, sequenced in a study of T cell responses to AZD1222 COVID-19 vaccine. Here immunoSEQ multiplex PCR was the method, and the copy in TCRdb shows in-frame clones only, minus some. This repertoire shows 150,000 to 200,000 clones, 90% found once; its top ten account for less than 3%. The starting material was peripheral blood, obtained on day 0 of AZD1222 vaccination. The source of these receptors is an adult in good health. CDR3s include the opening cysteine and the closing phenylalanine or tryptophan. The order of the fields is J gene, V gene, clone size, D gene, CDR3 protein, CDR3 DNA. D genes are given only for firm matches. Part of the rows lack a size; the others show once, few, many or a class for expanded clones.

TRBJ2-7	TRBV23-1	NA	TRBD2	CASGTSPKSSYEQYF	TGCGCCAGCGGGACTAGCCCGAAGAGCTCCTACGAGCAGTACTTC
TRBJ2-1	TRBV27	NA	TRBD1	CASKQGINEQFF	TGTGCCAGCAAACAGGGGATAAATGAGCAGTTCTTC
TRBJ2-3	TRBV19	NA	TRBD1	CASSITGVNSGDTQYF	TGTGCCAGTAGTATCACAGGGGTGAACTCCGGAGATACGCAGTATTTT
TRBJ1-4	TRBV4-1	NA	NA	CASSPSSLWGEELFF	TGCGCCAGCAGCCCAAGCTCTTTATGGGGTGAGGAACTGTTTTTT
TRBJ2-1	TRBV27	NA	TRBD2	CASFGGGNEQFF	TGTGCCAGCTTTGGGGGGGGCAATGAGCAGTTCTTC
TRBJ2-7	TRBV7-8	once	TRBD1	CASSLEARILTGGSYEQYF	TGTGCCAGCAGCTTAGAAGCCCGCATCCTGACAGGGGGGTCCTACGAGCAGTACTTC
TRBJ2-5	TRBV18	NA	NA	CASSGSRQETQYF	TGTGCCAGCTCGGGATCCCGTCAAGAGACCCAGTACTTC
TRBJ2-7	TRBV4-2	NA	NA	CASSQESGGSPYF	TGTGCCAGCAGCCAAGAGAGTGGGGGAAGCCCGTACTTC
TRBJ1-1	TRBV19	NA	NA	CASSIGGGLETEAFF	TGTGCCAGTAGTATAGGTGGGGGGCTTGAGACTGAAGCTTTCTTT
TRBJ1-6	TRBV7-9	NA	NA	CASSLENSPLHF	TGTGCCAGCAGCCTCGAAAATTCACCCCTCCACTTT
TRBJ2-5	TRBV6-2/TRBV6-3	NA	NA	CASSYPRSWTAQETQYF	TGTGCCAGCAGTTATCCCCGCTCATGGACAGCCCAAGAGACCCAGTACTTC
TRBJ2-3	TRBV2	NA	TRBD2	CASSSGPSTDTQYF	TGTGCCAGCTCTAGCGGACCAAGCACAGATACGCAGTATTTT
TRBJ1-5	TRBV30	NA	NA	CAWSTGVNQPQHF	TGTGCCTGGAGTACCGGAGTCAATCAGCCCCAGCATTTT
TRBJ1-2	TRBV7-9	NA	NA	CASSLGLYGYTF	TGTGCCAGCAGCTTAGGCCTATATGGCTACACCTTC
TRBJ1-4	TRBV7-9	NA	NA	CASSLGQGDEKLFF	TGTGCCAGCAGCTTAGGGCAGGGAGACGAAAAACTGTTTTTT
TRBJ2-5	TRBV7-2	NA	NA	CASSFTQTQYF	TGTGCCAGCAGCTTTACACAGACCCAGTACTTC
TRBJ2-4	TRBV6-2/TRBV6-3	NA	TRBD2	CASSNRGGAKNIQYF	TGTGCCAGCAGCAACCGGGGGGGAGCCAAAAACATTCAGTACTTC
TRBJ2-3	TRBV7-9	NA	NA	CASSLAILAAQDTQYF	TGTGCCAGCAGCTTAGCGATATTAGCGGCGCAGGATACGCAGTATTTT
TRBJ1-1	TRBV19	NA	NA	CASSPGRNTEAFF	TGTGCCAGTAGTCCAGGACGGAACACTGAAGCTTTCTTT
TRBJ2-3	TRBV5-4	NA	NA	CASSLPPMDTQYF	TGTGCCAGCAGCCTCCCGCCGATGGATACGCAGTATTTT
TRBJ1-5	TRBV7-9	NA	TRBD1	CASSPTGQGSPQHF	TGTGCCAGCAGCCCAACGGGACAGGGTTCGCCCCAGCATTTT
TRBJ1-1	TRBV6-5	NA	NA	CASSYAGTNTEAFF	TGTGCCAGCAGTTATGCCGGGACGAACACTGAAGCTTTCTTT
TRBJ2-7	TRBV12-3/TRBV12-4	NA	NA	CASRWGAEEQYF	TGTGCCAGCAGGTGGGGGGCGGAAGAGCAGTACTTC
TRBJ1-5	TRBV27	NA	NA	CASSSEKGHLGRPQHF	TGTGCCAGCAGTTCCGAAAAGGGACACCTAGGTCGGCCCCAGCATTTT
TRBJ2-7	TRBV5-1	NA	TRBD1	CASNPTGGHEQYF	TGCGCCAGCAACCCTACAGGGGGACACGAGCAGTACTTC
TRBJ1-3	TRBV5-1	once	NA	CASAAGSGNTIYF	TGCGCCAGCGCGGCAGGCTCTGGAAACACCATATATTTT
TRBJ1-2	TRBV4-3	NA	NA	CASSLGGDGYGYTF	TGCGCCAGCAGTTTGGGGGGCGATGGCTATGGCTACACCTTC
TRBJ1-1	TRBV4-1	NA	NA	CASSQDPTPQREAFF	TGCGCCAGCAGCCAAGATCCTACACCCCAAAGAGAAGCTTTCTTT
TRBJ1-1	TRBV14	NA	TRBD1	CASSGQGRHTEAFF	TGTGCCAGCAGTGGACAGGGAAGACACACTGAAGCTTTCTTT
TRBJ1-2	TRBV4-1	NA	TRBD1	CASSQGAGQGNYGYTF	TGCGCCAGCAGCCAAGGTGCGGGACAGGGTAACTATGGCTACACCTTC
TRBJ2-6	TRBV6-5	NA	NA	CASSLGASGANVLTF	TGTGCCAGCAGTCTAGGGGCTTCTGGGGCCAACGTCCTGACTTTC